The 6 T cell receptor beta chains in this list originate from one sample, sequenced in a study of shared clonotypes between healthy human individuals. The assay was immunoSEQ multiplex PCR, and TCRdb's table has in-frame clones only and misses some. Here the sample spans about 480,000 clones, 79% being singletons. The sequenced sample consisted of PBMCs. The receptors shown here come from a woman in her forties in good health. Some clones in this sample may be carry-over from other donors' samples.

On this clone itself: At one end the junction does not follow the germline gene, possibly because of a read error. The J gene is TRBJ2-5, the V gene TRBV7-7; D is unclear. CDR1 is SSHAT and CDR2 is FNYEAQ in the germline V gene (reference sequence). The CDR3 runs to 14 residues. The CDR3 protein is CASSLLPTVETQYF. The CDR3 coding sequence is TGTGCTAGCAGCTTGCTGCCCACAGTGGAGACCCAGTACTTC.

The CDR3 DNA is TGTGCCAGCTCCCCCCTGGGCTTACTCGGCACAGATACGCAGTATTTT. This sequence encodes CASSPLGLLGTDTQYF. V gene TRBV18 combines with J gene TRBJ2-3; D remains ambiguous. The CDR3 consists of 16 residues. The V gene's germline CDR1 is KGHSH and CDR2 LQKENI. Trimming removed 6 bases at V and 1 base at J, with 17 bases between.

The chain couples TRBV27 to TRBJ1-2; 7 bases line up with TRBD1. The CDR3 is made up of 13 amino acids. Germline-derived CDR1 and CDR2 are MNHEY and SMNVEV (reference sequence). The CDR3 DNA is TGTGCTTCGCCAGGGGGTTTCAACTATGGCTACACCTTC. It is translated as CASPGGFNYGYTF.

The table lists this clone with a few counts. The CDR3 reads CASRVGQGRTEAFF. In nucleotides, the CDR3 is TGTGCCAGTAGGGTAGGACAGGGAAGGACTGAAGCTTTCTTT. The rearrangement uses TRBV19 and TRBJ1-1; 8 bases align to TRBD1. V lost 6 bases to trimming and J lost 5 bases; unmatched junction nucleotides: 8. The CDR3 sequence is 14 residues long. Germline CDR1 reads LNHDA; CDR2 reads SQIVND (reference sequence).

This clone has at least ten counts. The chain is built from TRBV6-1 and TRBJ2-1, with D hard to call. Trimming removed 7 bases at V and 5 bases at J, with 12 bases between. Germline V gene data show CDR1 as MNHNS and CDR2 as SASEGT. The CDR3 consists of 13 residues. The CDR3 protein is CASTHLRDNEQFF. The DNA of the CDR3 is TGTGCCAGCACCCATCTAAGGGACAATGAGCAGTTCTTC.

V and J are TRBV18 and TRBJ2-7; D is possibly TRBD1 (7 bases). The CDR3 totals 15 residues. Deletions cut 1 base from V and 2 bases from J, with 12 bases between. Germline V gene lookup returns CDR1 KGHSH and CDR2 LQKENI. Here the CDR3 DNA reads TGTGCCAGCTCACCACGGAGGGGGCAAACCTACGAGCAGTACTTC. Translating it yields CASSPRRGQTYEQYF.